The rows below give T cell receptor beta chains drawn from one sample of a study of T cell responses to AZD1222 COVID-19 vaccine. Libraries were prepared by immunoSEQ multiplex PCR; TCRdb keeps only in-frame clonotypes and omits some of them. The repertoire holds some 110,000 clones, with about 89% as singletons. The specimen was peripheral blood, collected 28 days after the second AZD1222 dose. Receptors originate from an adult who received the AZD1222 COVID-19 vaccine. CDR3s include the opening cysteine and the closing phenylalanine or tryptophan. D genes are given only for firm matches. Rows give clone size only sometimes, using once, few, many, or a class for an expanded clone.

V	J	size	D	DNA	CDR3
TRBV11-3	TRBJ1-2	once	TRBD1	TGTGCCAGCAGCTTAGTCGAGGGGGCCTATGGCTACACCTTC	CASSLVEGAYGYTF
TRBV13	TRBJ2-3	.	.	TGTGCCAGCAGCTTTGGAGATACGCAGTATTTT	CASSFGDTQYF
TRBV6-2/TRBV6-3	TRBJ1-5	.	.	TGTGCCAGCAGTCACAGGCTCTTGGACGCTCAGCCCCAGCATTTT	CASSHRLLDAQPQHF
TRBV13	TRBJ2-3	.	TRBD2	TGTGCCAGCAGCTTAGGACTAGCGGATGTCTCTAGCACAGATACGCAGTATTTT	CASSLGLADVSSTDTQYF
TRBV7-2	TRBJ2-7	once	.	TGTGCCAGCAGCCCACCCGCGGGTAGTAGGTACGAGCAGTACTTC	CASSPPAGSRYEQYF
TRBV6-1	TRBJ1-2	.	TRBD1	TGTGCCAGCAGTGAACATTACAGGGGGGGAAATGGCTACACCTTC	CASSEHYRGGNGYTF
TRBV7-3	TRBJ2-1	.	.	TGTGCCAGCAGCCCCGCCATTTACAATGAGCAGTTCTTC	CASSPAIYNEQFF
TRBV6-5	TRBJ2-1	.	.	TGTGCCAGCAGTTACCAGGGGTTATTAGTCGATGAGCAGTTCTTC	CASSYQGLLVDEQFF
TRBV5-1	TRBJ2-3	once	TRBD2	TGCGCCAGCAGCTTGCCGGGGACTAGCGGGAGACCAGATACGCAGTATTTT	CASSLPGTSGRPDTQYF
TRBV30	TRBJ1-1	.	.	TGTGCCTGGAGTGTATTGGAAAGCACTGAAGCTTTCTTT	CAWSVLESTEAFF
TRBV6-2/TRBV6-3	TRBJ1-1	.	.	TGTGCCAGCAGTTACGGGGGGGATGGTAGGAGCACTGAAGCTTTCTTT	CASSYGGDGRSTEAFF
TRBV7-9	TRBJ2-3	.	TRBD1	TGTGCCAGCAAGGGGACAGCGGGCACAGATACGCAGTATTTT	CASKGTAGTDTQYF
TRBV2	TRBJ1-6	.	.	TGTGCCAGCAGTGGAGACCGGGCAGGAGCTTCACCCCTCCACTTT	CASSGDRAGASPLHF
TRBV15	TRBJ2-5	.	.	TGTGCCACCAGCAGATTGGGGCTAGTCCGAGAGACCCAGTACTTC	CATSRLGLVRETQYF
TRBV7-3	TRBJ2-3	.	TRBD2	TGTGCCAGCAGCCTCGGGACTAGCGGCACAGATACGCAGTATTTT	CASSLGTSGTDTQYF
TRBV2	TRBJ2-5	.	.	TGTGCCAGCAGTGCGTCGGGAGAGACCCAGTACTTC	CASSASGETQYF
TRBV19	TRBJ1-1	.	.	TGTGCCAGTAGTATCGGTAGAGACAGAGGCACTGAAGCTTTCTTT	CASSIGRDRGTEAFF
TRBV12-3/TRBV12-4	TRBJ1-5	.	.	TGTGCCAGTAGGCAGGGATTAGGTCAGCCCCAGCATTTT	CASRQGLGQPQHF
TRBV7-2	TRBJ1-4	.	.	TGTGCCAGCAGCTTAACCAGGGGTAATGAAAAACTGTTTTTT	CASSLTRGNEKLFF
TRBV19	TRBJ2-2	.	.	TGTGCCAGTAGCTGGGGGGCTAACACCGGGGAGCTGTTTTTT	CASSWGANTGELFF
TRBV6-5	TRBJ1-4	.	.	TGTGCCAGCAGTTACACAGTGGCAACTAATGAAAAACTGTTTTTT	CASSYTVATNEKLFF
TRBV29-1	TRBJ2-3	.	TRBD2	TGCAGCGCTGGGAGGGATAGCACAGATACGCAGTATTTT	CSAGRDSTDTQYF
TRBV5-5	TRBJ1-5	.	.	TGTGCCAGCAGCTTGGATAGCAATCAGCCCCAGCATTTT	CASSLDSNQPQHF
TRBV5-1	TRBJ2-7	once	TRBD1	TGCGCCAGCAGCTTAAACCCCGCAGGGGGCGGTGGGTACGAGCAGTACTTC	CASSLNPAGGGGYEQYF
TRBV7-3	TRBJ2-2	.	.	TGTGCCAGCAGCTTACTGGAAACCGGGGAGCTGTTTTTT	CASSLLETGELFF
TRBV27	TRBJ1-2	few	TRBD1	TGTGCCAGCAGTTCCCGAAATACAGGGGGCAATGGCTACACCTTC	CASSSRNTGGNGYTF
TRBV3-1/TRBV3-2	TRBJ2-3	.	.	TGTGCCAGCAGCCAAGTGGTCGATACGCAGTATTTT	CASSQVVDTQYF
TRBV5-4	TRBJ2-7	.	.	TGTGCCAGCAGCTTGGTAACTAGCCCCCACGAGCAGTACTTC	CASSLVTSPHEQYF
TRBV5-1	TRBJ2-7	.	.	TGCGCCAGCAGCTTGGCCGTCGGGCCCTTCTCCTACGAGCAGTACTTC	CASSLAVGPFSYEQYF
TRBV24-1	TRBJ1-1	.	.	TGTGCCACCAGGCCGACAGGCGAGGAGCCCCACACTGAAGCTTTCTTT	CATRPTGEEPHTEAFF
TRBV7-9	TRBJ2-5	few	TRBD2	TGTGCCAGCAGCTTTACCCTCGGGGGGCAAGAGACCCAGTACTTC	CASSFTLGGQETQYF
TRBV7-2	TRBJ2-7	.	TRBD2	TGTGCCAGCAGCTTAGCCCCTCCTACTAGCGGGGTCGCCTACGAGCAGTACTTC	CASSLAPPTSGVAYEQYF
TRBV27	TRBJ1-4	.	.	TGTGCCAGCAGTTTATCGGGGGTAGCTGAAAAACTGTTTTTT	CASSLSGVAEKLFF
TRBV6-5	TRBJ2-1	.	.	TGTGCCAGCAGTTATTCCGGGACTCAGGTCTACAATGAGCAGTTCTTC	CASSYSGTQVYNEQFF
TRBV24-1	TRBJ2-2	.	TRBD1	TGTGCCACCAGTGATACAGGGGCCCATAGCGGGGAGCTGTTTTTT	CATSDTGAHSGELFF
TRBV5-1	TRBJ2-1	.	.	TGCGCCAGCAGCTTTTCAAACAACAATGAGCAGTTCTTC	CASSFSNNNEQFF
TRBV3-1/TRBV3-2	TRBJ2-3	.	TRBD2	TGTGCCAGCAGTCGCTGGACTAGCGTTAGCACAGATACGCAGTATTTT	CASSRWTSVSTDTQYF
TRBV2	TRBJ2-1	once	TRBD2	TGTGCCAGCAGTGACATACCAGGACTAGCGGGACGAACAAATTACAATGAGCAGTTCTTC	CASSDIPGLAGRTNYNEQFF
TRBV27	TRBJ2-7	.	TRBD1	TGTGCCAGCAGCCAGGGACAGGGTTACGAGCAGTACTTC	CASSQGQGYEQYF
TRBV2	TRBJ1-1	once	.	TGTGCCAGCAGTGAATGGAAGGGCCGGTCCACTGAAGCTTTCTTT	CASSEWKGRSTEAFF
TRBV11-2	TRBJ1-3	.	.	TGTGCCAGCAGCTTAGGGGGTAGCGGAAACACCATATATTTT	CASSLGGSGNTIYF
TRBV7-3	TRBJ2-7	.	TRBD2	TGTGCCAGCAGCTTAACAGGCGGGAGGGCCTTATACGAGCAGTACTTC	CASSLTGGRALYEQYF
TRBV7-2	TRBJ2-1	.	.	TGTGCCAGCAGCCAATACTCCTACAATGAGCAGTTCTTC	CASSQYSYNEQFF
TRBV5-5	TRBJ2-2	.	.	TGTGCCAGCAGCTGGGGGGATACCGGGGAGCTGTTTTTT	CASSWGDTGELFF
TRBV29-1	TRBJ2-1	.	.	TGCAGCGTTAATTGGGGCGGTAATAAATTCCATGAGCAGTTCTTC	CSVNWGGNKFHEQFF
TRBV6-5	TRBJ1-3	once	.	TGTGCCAGCAGTTACTCGATGTTAGGGACTGGAAACACCATATATTTT	CASSYSMLGTGNTIYF
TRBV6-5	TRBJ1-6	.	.	TGTGCCAGCAGCCGCGGACAGTATAATTCACCCCTCCACTTT	CASSRGQYNSPLHF
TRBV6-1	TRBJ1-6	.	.	TGTGCCAGCAGTGAAGCAGATCTCGTACCCCCTTCACCCCTCCACTTT	CASSEADLVPPSPLHF
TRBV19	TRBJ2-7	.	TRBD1	TGTGCCAGTAGTGACGACAGGGGGCAGTACGAGCAGTACTTC	CASSDDRGQYEQYF
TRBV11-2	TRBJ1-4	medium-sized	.	TGTGCCAGCAGCTTAGATCTGGGCAGGCTTGATGAAAAACTGTTTTTT	CASSLDLGRLDEKLFF
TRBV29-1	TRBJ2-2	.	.	TGCAGCGTTGGGGCTACCACGAACACCGGGGAGCTGTTTTTT	CSVGATTNTGELFF
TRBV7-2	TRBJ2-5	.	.	TGTGCCAGCAGCGAGTTTGGACCTAGAGAGACCCAGTACTTC	CASSEFGPRETQYF